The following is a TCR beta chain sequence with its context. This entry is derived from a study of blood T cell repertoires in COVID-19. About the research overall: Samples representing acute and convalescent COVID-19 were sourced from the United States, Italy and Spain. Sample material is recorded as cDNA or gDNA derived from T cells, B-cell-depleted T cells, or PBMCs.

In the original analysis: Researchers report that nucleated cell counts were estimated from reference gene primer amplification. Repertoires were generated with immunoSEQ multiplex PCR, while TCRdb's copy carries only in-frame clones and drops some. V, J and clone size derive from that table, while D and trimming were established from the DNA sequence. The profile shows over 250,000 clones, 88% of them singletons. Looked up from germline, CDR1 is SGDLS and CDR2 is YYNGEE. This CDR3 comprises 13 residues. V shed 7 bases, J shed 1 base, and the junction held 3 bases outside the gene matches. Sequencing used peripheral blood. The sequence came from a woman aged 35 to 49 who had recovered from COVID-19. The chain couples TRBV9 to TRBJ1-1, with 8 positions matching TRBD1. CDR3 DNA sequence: TGTGCCAGCGGACAGGGCCCGAACACTGAAGCTTTCTTT. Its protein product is CASGQGPNTEAFF.